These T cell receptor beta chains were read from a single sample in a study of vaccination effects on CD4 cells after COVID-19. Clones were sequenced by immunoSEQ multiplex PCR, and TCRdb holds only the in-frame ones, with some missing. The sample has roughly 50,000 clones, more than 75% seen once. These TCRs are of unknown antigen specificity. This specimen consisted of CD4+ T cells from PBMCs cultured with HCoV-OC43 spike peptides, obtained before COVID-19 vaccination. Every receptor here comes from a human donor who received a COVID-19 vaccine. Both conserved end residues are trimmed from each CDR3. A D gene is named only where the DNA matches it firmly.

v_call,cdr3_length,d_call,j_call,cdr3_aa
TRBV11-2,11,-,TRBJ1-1,ASSLGGLAYAF
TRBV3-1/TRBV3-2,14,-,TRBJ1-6,ASSYTREVLNSPLH
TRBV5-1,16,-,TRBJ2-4,ASSYYEGAALAKNIQY
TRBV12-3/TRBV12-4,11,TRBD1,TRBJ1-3,ATRTGSGNTIY
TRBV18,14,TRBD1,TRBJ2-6,ASSSYRGLGANVLT
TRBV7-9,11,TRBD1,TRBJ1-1,ASSLNTGAEAF
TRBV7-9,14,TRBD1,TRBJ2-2,ASSSGQGLLTGELF
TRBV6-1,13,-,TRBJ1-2,ASSEGGGLGYGYT
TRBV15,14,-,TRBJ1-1,ATSRDGGAMNTEAF
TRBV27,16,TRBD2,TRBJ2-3,ASSLPGLAGGGTDTQY
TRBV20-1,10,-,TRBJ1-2,SASRGEGGYT
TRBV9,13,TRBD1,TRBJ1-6,ASSGWDRHNSPLH
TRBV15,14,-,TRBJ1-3,ATSRDRVVAGNTIY
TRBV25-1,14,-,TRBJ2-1,ASSDSRGATYNEQF
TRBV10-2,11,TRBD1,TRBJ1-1,ASRDRVPTEAF
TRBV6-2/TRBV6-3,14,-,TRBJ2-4,ASSYSKGISKNIQY
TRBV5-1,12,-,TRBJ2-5,ASSLQALLGVQY
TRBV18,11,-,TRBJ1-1,ASSPGSNTEAF
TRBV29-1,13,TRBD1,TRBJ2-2,SVTPGQSNTGELF
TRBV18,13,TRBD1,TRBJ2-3,ASSPGQGSTDTQY
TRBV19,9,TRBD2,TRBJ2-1,ASSMRGEQF
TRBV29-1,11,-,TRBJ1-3,SVPSGPGNTIY
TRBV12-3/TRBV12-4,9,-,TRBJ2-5,ASSLYETQY
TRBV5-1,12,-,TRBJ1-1,ASSPSSEGTEAF
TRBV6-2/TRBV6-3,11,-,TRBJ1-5,ASSYSTSQPQH
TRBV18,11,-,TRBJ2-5,ASSIQRAETQY
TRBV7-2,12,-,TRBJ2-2,ASSLVRIPGELF
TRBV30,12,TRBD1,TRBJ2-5,AWSMTGGQETQY
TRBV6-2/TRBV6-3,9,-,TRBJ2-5,ASSYGETQY
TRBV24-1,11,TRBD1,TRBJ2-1,ATTDRGYNEQF
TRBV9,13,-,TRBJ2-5,ASSVDTLRWETQY
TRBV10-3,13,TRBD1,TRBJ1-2,AISTGEPLNYGYT
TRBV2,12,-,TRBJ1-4,ASSEDKANEKLF
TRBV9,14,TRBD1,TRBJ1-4,ASSAMTGATNEKLF
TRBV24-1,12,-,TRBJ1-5,ATSDLGGNQPQH
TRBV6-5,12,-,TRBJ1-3,ASSPAGTRPTIY
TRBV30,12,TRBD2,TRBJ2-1,AWSIAGGYNEQF
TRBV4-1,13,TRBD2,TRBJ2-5,ASSKARGNQETQY
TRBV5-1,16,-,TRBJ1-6,ASSSGGQGRSYNSPLH
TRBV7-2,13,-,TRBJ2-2,ASSLRSANTGELF
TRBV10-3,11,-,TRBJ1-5,AIRYDSNQPQH
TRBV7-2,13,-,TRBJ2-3,ASSPTGGRTDTQY
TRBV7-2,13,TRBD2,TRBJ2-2,ASSSILAGTGELF
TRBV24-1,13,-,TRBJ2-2,ATSDRVANTGELF
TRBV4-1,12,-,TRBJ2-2,ASRYPGSTGELF
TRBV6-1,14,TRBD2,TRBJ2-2,ASSEGGGGYTGELF
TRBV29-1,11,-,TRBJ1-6,SVARSTNSPLH
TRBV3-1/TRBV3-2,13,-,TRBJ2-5,ASSPSSPRRETQY
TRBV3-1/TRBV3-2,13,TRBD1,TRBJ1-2,ASSRQGQGSYGYT
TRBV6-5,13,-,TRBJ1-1,ASSYSRHMNTEAF
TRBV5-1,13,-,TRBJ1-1,ASSLIPGMNTEAF
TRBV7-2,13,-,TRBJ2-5,ASSLVQGGQETQY
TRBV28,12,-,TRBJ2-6,ASSSPVGGNVLT
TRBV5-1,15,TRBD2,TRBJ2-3,ASSLSSGGANTDTQY
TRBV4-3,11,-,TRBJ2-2,ASSLLESGELF